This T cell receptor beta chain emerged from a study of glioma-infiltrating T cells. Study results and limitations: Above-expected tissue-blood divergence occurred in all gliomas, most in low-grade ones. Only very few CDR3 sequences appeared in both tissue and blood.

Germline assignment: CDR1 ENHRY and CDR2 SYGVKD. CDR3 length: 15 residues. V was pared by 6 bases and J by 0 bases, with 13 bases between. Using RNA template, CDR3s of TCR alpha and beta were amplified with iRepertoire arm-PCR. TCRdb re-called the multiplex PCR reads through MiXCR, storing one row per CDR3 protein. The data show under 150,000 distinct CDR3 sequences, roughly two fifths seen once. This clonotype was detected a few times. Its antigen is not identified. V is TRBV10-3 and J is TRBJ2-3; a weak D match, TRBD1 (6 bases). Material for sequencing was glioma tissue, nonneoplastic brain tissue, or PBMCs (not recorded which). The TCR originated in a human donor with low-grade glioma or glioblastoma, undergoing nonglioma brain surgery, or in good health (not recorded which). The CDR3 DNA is TGTGCCATCAGCGGTGGACAGCCTAGCACAGATACGCAGTATTTT. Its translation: CAISGGQPSTDTQYF.